Here is one T cell receptor (beta chain) with its context. Its antigen is not known. The sample belongs to a study of blood T cells in healthy people across ages. Study observations and caveats: There were more naive CD4+ cells and higher diversity in long-lived donors than in aged donors. Per million T cells, TCR beta diversity dropped roughly linearly as age increased.

Through a sample-barcoded 5' primer and a J-beta primer mix, a second PCR was run for about 6 to 11 cycles. CDR3-containing paired-end reads numbering at least 3 million came from each sample. TCRdb redid the calling of the 5' RACE reads with MiXCR, one entry per CDR3 protein. The sample consists of roughly 800,000 distinct CDR3 sequences, roughly 53% of them appearing once. Germline CDR1 and CDR2: MDHEN and SYDVKM. V lost 5 bases to trimming and J lost 2 bases; unmatched junction nucleotides: 7. The CDR3 has 15 residues. Extraction yielded at least 6 micrograms of total RNA per sample. This sequence originates from an elderly man in good health. Source material: blood. The gene calls are TRBV28 and TRBJ2-5; 8 positions agree with TRBD2. CDR3 nucleotides: TGTGCCAGCAGTCTACCGGGACTAGTACAAGAGACCCAGTACTTC. Amino acid sequence: CASSLPGLVQETQYF.